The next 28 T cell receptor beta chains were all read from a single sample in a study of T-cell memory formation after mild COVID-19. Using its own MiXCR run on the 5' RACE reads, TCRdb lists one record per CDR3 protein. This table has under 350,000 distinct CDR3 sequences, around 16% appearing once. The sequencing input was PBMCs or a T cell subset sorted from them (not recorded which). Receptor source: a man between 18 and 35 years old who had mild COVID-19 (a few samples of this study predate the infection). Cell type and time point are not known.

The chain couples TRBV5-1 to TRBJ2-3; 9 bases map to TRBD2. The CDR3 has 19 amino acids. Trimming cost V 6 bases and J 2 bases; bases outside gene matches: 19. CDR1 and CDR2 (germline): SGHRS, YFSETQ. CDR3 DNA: TGCGCCAGCACCTCACTGGCGGGACGTAGCGGGGGTACCACAGATACGCAGTATTTT. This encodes CASTSLAGRSGGTTDTQYF.

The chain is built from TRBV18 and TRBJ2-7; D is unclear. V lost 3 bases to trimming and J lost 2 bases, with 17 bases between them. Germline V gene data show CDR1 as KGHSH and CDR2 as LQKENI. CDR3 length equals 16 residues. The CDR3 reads CASSPDRYTGTYEQYF. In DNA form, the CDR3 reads TGTGCCAGCTCACCGGATCGGTACACGGGCACCTACGAGCAGTACTTC.

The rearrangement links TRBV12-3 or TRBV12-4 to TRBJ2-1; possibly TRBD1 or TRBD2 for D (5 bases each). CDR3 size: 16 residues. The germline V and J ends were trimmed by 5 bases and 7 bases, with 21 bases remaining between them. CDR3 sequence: CASSDRDPRMGNEQFF. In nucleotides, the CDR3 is TGTGCCAGCAGTGACCGGGACCCGCGAATGGGGAATGAGCAGTTCTTC.

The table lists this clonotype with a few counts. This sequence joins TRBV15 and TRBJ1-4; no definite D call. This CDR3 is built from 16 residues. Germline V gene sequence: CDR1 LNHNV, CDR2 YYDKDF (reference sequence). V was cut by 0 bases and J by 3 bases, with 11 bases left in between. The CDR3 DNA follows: TGTGCCACCAGCAGAGATTCCCGGGGTGCTAATGAAAAACTGTTTTTT. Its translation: CATSRDSRGANEKLFF.

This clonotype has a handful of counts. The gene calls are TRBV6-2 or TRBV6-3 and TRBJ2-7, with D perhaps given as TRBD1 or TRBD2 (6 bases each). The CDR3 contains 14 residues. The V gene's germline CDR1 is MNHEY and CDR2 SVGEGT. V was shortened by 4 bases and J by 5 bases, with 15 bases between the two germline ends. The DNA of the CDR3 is TGTGCCAGCAGTTCAGTGTCCGGGGGCCACGAGCAGTACGTC. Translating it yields CASSSVSGGHEQYV.

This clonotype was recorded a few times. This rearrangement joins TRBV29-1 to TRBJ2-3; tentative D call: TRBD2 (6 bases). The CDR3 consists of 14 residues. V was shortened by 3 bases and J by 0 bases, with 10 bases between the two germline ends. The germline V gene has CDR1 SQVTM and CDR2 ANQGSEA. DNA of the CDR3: TGCAGCGTTGACGCTAGCGCTAGCACAGATACGCAGTATTTT. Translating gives CSVDASASTDTQYF.

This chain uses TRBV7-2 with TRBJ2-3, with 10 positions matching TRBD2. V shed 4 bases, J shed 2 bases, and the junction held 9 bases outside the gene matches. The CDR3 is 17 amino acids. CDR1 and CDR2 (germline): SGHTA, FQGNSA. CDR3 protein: CASSSPLAGGYTDTQYF. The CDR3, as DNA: TGTGCCAGCAGCTCCCCCTTAGCGGGGGGCTACACAGATACGCAGTATTTT.

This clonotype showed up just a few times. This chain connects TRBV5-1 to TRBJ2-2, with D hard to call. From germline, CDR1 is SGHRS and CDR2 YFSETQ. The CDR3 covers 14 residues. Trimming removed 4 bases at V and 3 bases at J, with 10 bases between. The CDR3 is CASSPLADTGELFF. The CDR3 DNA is TGCGCCAGCAGCCCCCTCGCCGACACCGGGGAGCTGTTTTTT.

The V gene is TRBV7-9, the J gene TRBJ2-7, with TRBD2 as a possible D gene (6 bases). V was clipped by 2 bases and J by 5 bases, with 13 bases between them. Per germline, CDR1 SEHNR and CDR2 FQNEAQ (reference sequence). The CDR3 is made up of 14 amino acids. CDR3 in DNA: TGTGCCAGCAGCTTACCAGGAGGGTCGAACGAGCAGTACTTC. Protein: CASSLPGGSNEQYF.

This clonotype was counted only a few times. The CDR3 loop is CASSYPARIGGGGYLTEAFF. The CDR3 nucleotides are TGTGCCAGCAGTTACCCCGCGCGTATAGGGGGCGGGGGTTATCTCACTGAAGCTTTCTTT. The rearrangement joins TRBV6-5 to TRBJ1-1; 7 bases fit TRBD1. J was trimmed by 4 bases and V by 2 bases; bases with no gene match: 22. The CDR3 is 20 amino acids. CDR1 is MNHEY and CDR2 is SVGAGI in the germline V gene.

In DNA form, the CDR3 reads TGCGCCAGCAGCCCTGGACTAGCGGGGGGCTCCTACAATGAGCAGTTCTTC. Translation: CASSPGLAGGSYNEQFF. This sequence joins TRBV5-1 and TRBJ2-1; TRBD2 aligns across 14 bases. The CDR3 is 17 amino acids. The V gene end was trimmed by 4 bases and the J gene end by 0 bases; junction bases not matched to a gene: 3. Germline-derived CDR1 and CDR2 are SGHRS and YFSETQ. Full variable domain (outside the CDR3, taken from reference TRBV5-1 and TRBJ2-1): KAGVTQTPRYLIKTRGQQVTLSCSPISGHRSVSWYQQTPGQGLQFLFEYFSETQRNKGNFPGRFSGRQFSNSRSEMNVSTLELGDSALYLCASSPGLAGGSYNEQFFGPGTRLTVL.

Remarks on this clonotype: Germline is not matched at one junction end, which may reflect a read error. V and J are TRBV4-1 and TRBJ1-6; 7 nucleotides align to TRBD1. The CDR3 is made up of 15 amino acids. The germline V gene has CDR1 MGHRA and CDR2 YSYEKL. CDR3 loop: CARSQGRGTDSPLHF. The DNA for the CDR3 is TGCGCCCGCAGCCAAGGCCGCGGGACAGATTCACCCCTCCACTTT.

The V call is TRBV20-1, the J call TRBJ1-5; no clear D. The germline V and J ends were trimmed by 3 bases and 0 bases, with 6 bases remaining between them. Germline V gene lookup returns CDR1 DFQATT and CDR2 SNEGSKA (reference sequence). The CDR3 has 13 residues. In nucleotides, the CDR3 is TGCAGTGCTAGTCCGAATAGCAATCAGCCCCAGCATTTT. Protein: CSASPNSNQPQHF.

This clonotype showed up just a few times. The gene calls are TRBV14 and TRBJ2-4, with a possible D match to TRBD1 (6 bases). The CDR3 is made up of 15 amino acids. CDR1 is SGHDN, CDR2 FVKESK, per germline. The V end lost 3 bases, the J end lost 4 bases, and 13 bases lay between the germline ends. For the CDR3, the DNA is TGTGCCAGCAGCCATCGGACAGAGAGAAAAAACATTCAGTACTTC. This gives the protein CASSHRTERKNIQYF.

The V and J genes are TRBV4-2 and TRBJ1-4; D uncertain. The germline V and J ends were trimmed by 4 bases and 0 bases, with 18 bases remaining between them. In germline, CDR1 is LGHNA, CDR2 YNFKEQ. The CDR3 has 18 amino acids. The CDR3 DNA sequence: TGTGCCAGCAGCCCAGTATACCTTTTACAGCCAACTAATGAAAAACTGTTTTTT. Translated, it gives CASSPVYLLQPTNEKLFF.

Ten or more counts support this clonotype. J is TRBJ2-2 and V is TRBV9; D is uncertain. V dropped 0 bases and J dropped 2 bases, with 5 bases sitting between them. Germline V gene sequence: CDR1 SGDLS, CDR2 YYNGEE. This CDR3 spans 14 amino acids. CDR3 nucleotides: TGTGCCAGCAGCGTAGCAACCAACACCGGGGAGCTGTTTTTT. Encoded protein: CASSVATNTGELFF.

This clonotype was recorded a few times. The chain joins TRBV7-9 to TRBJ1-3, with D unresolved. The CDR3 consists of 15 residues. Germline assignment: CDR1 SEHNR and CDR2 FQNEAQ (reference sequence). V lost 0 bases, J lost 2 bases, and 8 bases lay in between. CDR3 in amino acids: CASSLAQPAGNTIYF. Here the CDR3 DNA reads TGTGCCAGCAGCTTAGCGCAGCCAGCTGGAAACACCATATATTTT. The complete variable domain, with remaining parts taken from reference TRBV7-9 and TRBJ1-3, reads DTGVSQNPRHKITKRGQNVTFRCDPISEHNRLYWYRQTLGQGPEFLTYFQNEAQLEKSRLLSDRFSAERPKGSFSTLEIQRTEQGDSAMYLCASSLAQPAGNTIYFGEGSWLTVV.

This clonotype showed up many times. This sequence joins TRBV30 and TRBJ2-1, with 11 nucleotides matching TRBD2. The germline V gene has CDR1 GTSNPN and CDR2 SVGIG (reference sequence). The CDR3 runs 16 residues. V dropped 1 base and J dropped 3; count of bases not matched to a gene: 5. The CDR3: CAWSGLAGGDYNEQFF. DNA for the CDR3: TGTGCCTGGAGTGGGCTAGCGGGGGGCGACTACAATGAGCAGTTCTTC.

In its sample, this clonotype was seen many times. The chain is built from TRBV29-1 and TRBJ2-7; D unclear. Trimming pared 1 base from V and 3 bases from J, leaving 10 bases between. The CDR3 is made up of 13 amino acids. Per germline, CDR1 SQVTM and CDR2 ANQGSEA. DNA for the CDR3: TGCAGCGTTGAAGTACCGGCAAGCTACGAGCAGTACTTC. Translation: CSVEVPASYEQYF.

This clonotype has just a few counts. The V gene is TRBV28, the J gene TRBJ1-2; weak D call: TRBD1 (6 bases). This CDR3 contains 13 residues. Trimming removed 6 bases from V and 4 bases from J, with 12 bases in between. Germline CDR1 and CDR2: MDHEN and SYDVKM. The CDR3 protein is CASRDGQFYGYTF. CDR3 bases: TGTGCCAGCAGGGACGGACAGTTCTATGGCTACACCTTC.

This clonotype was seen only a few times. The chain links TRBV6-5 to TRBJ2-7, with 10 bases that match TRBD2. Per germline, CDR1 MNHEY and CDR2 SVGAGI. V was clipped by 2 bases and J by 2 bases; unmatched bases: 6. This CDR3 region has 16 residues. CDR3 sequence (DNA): TGTGCCAGCAGTTACACCACTAGCGGGGCTACCTACGAGCAGTACTTC. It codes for CASSYTTSGATYEQYF.

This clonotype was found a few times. The CDR3 DNA reads TGTGCCAGCAGCCCCGACCCTGGACCAGCGGAGACCCAGTACTTC. This translates into CASSPDPGPAETQYF. The genes are TRBV7-2 and TRBJ2-5; D remains unclear. The CDR3 has 15 amino acids. With 5 bases removed from V and 5 bases from J, the gap between germline ends came to 18 bases. Germline V CDR1 and CDR2: SGHTA, FQGNSA.

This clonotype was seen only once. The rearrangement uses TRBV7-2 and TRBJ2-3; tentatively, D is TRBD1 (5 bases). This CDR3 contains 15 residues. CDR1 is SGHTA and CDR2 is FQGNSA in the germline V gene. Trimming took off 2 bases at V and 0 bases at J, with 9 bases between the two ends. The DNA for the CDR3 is TGTGCCAGCAGCTTACGGCACAGGAGCACAGATACGCAGTATTTT. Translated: CASSLRHRSTDTQYF.

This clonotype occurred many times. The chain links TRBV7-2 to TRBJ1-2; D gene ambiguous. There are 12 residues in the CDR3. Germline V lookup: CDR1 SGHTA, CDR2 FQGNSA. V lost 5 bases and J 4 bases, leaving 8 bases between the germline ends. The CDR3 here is CASSPYSYGYTF. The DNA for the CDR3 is TGTGCCAGCAGCCCGTACTCCTATGGCTACACCTTC. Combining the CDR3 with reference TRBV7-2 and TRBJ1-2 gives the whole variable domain GAGVSQSPSNKVTEKGKDVELRCDPISGHTALYWYRQSLGQGLEFLIYFQGNSAPDKSGLPSDRFSAERTGGSVSTLTIQRTQQEDSAVYLCASSPYSYGYTFGSGTRLTVV.

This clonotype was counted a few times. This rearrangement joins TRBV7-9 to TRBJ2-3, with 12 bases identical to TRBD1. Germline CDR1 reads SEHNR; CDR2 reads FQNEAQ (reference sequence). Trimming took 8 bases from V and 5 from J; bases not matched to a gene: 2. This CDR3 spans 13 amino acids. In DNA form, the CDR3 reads TGTGCCAGCGGGACAGGGGGCATAGATACGCAGTATTTT. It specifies CASGTGGIDTQYF.

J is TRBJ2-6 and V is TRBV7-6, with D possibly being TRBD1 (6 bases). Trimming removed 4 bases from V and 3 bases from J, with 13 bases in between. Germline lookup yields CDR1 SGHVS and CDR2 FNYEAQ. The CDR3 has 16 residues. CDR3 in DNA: TGTGCCAGCAGCTCTAGATCAGGGGTTGGGGCCAACGTCCTGACTTTC. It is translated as CASSSRSGVGANVLTF.

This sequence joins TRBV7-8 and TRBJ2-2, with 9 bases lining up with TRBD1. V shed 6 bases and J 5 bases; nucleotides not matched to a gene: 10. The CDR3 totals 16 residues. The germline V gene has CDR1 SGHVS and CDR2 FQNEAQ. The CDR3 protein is CASSSSPGTGTGELFF. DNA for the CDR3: TGTGCCAGCAGTTCTAGTCCCGGGACAGGGACCGGGGAGCTGTTTTTT.

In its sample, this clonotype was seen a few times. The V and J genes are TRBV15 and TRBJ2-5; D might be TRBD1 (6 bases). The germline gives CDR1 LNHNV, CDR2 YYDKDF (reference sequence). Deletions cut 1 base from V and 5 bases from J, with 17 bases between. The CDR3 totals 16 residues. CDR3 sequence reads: CATSRGAAQGPETQYF. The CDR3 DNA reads TGTGCCACCAGCAGAGGGGCTGCGCAGGGGCCGGAGACCCAGTACTTC. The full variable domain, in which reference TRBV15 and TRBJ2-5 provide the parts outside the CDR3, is DAMVIQNPRYQVTQFGKPVTLSCSQTLNHNVMYWYQQKSSQAPKLLFHYYDKDFNNEADTPDNFQSRRPNTSFCFLDIRSPGLGDTAMYLCATSRGAAQGPETQYFGPGTRLLVL.